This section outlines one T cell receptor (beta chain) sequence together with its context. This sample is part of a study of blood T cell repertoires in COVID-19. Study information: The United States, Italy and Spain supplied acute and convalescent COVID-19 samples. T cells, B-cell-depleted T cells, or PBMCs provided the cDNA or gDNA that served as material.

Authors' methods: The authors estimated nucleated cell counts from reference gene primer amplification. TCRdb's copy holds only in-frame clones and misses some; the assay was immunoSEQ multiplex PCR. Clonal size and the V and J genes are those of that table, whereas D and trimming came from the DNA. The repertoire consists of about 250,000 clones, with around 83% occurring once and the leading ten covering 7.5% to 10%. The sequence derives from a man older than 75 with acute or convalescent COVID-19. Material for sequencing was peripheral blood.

The chain's CDR3 is CASSPGLAKSYNEQFF. The CDR3 DNA is TGTGCCAGCAGCCCGGGACTAGCGAAATCCTACAATGAGCAGTTCTTC. The chain is built from TRBV9 and TRBJ2-1; TRBD2 matches at 10 bases. The CDR3 covers 16 residues. Germline-derived CDR1 and CDR2 are SGDLS and YYNGEE. The V and J ends lost 4 bases and 1 base, in that order; junction bases with no gene match: 5.